This paragraph covers one T cell receptor beta chain sequence. It lacks a known antigen. It has no much larger one-base neighbor in the sample; base qualities were not kept. Sequences ENHRY (CDR1) and SYGVKD (CDR2) are obtained from the germline V gene. Measured from the cysteine to the phenylalanine, the CDR3 is 15 residues long. Only CDR3 DNA remains: 45 bases, in frame from the first base. Trimming leaves V shorter by 4 bases and J shorter by 5 bases, with the junction holding 5 bases beyond the gene matches. The data derive from a study of blood T cell repertoires in COVID-19 (dated by TCRdb to the early 2020s). Study-level background: Samples covering the acute and convalescent phases of COVID-19 were provided by collaborators in the United States, Italy and Spain. Samples were obtained from the ongoing ImmuneRACE study (first 160 participants) and from approximately 1,200 subjects provided by 6 global collaborators. The repertoires were made available in a free public database intended to serve as a resource for research on the immune response to SARS-CoV-2. The prospective study material was composed of cDNA or gDNA derived from T cells, B-cell-depleted T cells, or PBMCs. A de-identified subject ID, COVID-19 status, age in years and sex were almost always included in the sample metadata. Where HLA class I and class II types were available, the types were taken from metadata supplied by the sample provider, not from assay-based typing. Deeply sampled blood TCRbeta repertoires from subjects exposed to, actively infected with, or recovered from COVID-19 were included in the dataset. The investigation overall reported the following: The amount of clinical and demographic metadata varied by source and participant and was provided uncurated.

TCRbeta CDR3 regions were amplified from genomic DNA by means of the immunoSEQ Assay, a bias-controlled multiplex PCR. The published analysis was carried out like this. The number of nucleated cells in each sample was estimated by amplification of reference gene primers within the assay. To quantify the absolute abundance of each unique TCRbeta CDR3 rearrangement, sequence reads were collapsed and filtered. For each sample, productive Simpson clonality was calculated as the square root of Simpson's diversity index across productive rearrangements. TCRdb holds this immuneACCESS table with in-frame rearrangements only. Some clones are missing; in checked studies, unresolved V genes explain under half, and the rest has no known cause. V, J and clone size reflect that table, while D and trimming were determined from the DNA. Present in this sample are 490,000 or so clones, more than 75% of which were seen just once. Clones ranked in the top ten supply approximately 1.8% of the sample.

Participants in the prospective study were enrolled through a virtual design, were aged roughly 18 to 90 years, and lived in roughly 24 United States geographic areas. Cohort assignment in the prospective study relied on participant-reported clinical history from a screening survey and a study questionnaire. For ImmuneRACE Cohort 3, a participant was defined as recovered based on two consecutive negative NP/OP PCR tests, clearance by a healthcare professional, or resolution of symptoms. Mobile phlebotomists in the prospective study collected whole blood, serum and a nasopharyngeal or oropharyngeal swab from every participant. Participants in the prospective study had the option to provide additional blood draws and questionnaires over a roughly 2-month period. Before DNA extraction, blood samples from the prospective study were shipped at room temperature or frozen.

The TCR originated in a woman aged 40 to 49 who had recovered from COVID-19. The sequenced sample consisted of PBMCs or T cells enriched from blood (not recorded which). The sequence joins TRBV10-3 to TRBJ2-1, with TRBD2 matching 10 junction bases. The CDR3 reads as follows: CAISVQAGGNNEQFF. The DNA sequence reads TGTGCCATCAGTGTACAAGCGGGAGGGAACAATGAGCAGTTCTTC.